The entry below describes one T cell receptor beta chain. CDR1 and CDR2 from the germline V gene are LGHDT and YNNKEL (reference sequence). V was cut by 1 base and J by 5 bases, with 6 bases left in between. The CDR3 spans 12 residues. The data are from a study of blood T cell repertoires in COVID-19. Study-level background: Samples of COVID-19 (acute and convalescent) were obtained from the United States, Italy and Spain. PBMCs, B-cell-depleted T cells, or T cells were the source of the cDNA or gDNA that made up the material.

Per the study methods: Amplification of reference gene primers was used by the study to estimate nucleated cell counts. Repertoires were generated with immunoSEQ multiplex PCR, while TCRdb's copy carries only in-frame clones and drops some. V, J and clone size derive from that table, while D and trimming were established from the DNA sequence. The sample has about 59,000 clones; about 93% are singletons. Material: peripheral blood. The chain couples TRBV3-1 (or the pseudogene TRBV3-2) to TRBJ2-7, with D possibly being TRBD2 (5 bases). The source of this sequence is a man of 80 years or more with acute or convalescent COVID-19. As DNA, the CDR3 is TGTGCCAGCAGCCAAGCGGGGAACGAGCAGTACTTC. This sequence encodes CASSQAGNEQYF.